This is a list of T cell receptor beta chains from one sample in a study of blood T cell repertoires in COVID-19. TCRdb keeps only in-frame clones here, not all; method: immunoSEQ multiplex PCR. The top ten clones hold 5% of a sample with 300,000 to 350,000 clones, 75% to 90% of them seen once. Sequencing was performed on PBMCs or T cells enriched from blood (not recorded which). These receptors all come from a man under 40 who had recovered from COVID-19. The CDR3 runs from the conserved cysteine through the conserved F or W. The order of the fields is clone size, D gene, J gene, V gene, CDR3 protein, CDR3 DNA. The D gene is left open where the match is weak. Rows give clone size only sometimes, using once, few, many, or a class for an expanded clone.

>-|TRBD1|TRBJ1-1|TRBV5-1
CASSLVGQGPTEAFF
TGCGCCAGCAGCTTGGTGGGACAGGGCCCAACTGAAGCTTTCTTT
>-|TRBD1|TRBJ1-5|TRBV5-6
CASSFLGGTGLEPQHF
TGTGCCAGCAGCTTTTTAGGAGGGACAGGGTTGGAGCCCCAGCATTTT
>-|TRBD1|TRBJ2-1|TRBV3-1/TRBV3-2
CASRAGGYEQFF
TGTGCCTCCAGGGCAGGGGGCTATGAGCAGTTCTTC
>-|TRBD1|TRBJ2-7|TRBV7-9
CASSYDRGQYF
TGTGCCAGCAGCTACGACAGGGGTCAGTACTTC
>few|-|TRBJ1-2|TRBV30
CAWGQNYGYTF
TGTGCCTGGGGACAGAACTATGGCTACACCTTC
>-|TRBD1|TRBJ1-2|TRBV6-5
CATRTGGGYGYTF
TGTGCCACCAGGACAGGGGGCGGCTATGGCTACACCTTC
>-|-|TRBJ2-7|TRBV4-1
CASSQDLYLYEQYF
TGCGCCAGCAGCCAAGATCTGTACTTATACGAGCAGTACTTC
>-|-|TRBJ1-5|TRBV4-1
CASSPLRYPRDF
TGCGCCAGCAGCCCCCTAAGGTACCCCCGGGATTTT
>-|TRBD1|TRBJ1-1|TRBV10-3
CAIRPNPRLGEGQGQGNTEAFF
TGTGCCATCAGACCCAACCCCCGGCTCGGAGAGGGACAGGGTCAGGGAAACACTGAAGCTTTCTTT
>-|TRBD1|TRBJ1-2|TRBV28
CASSRVQGAPYGYTF
TGTGCCAGCAGCCGGGTACAGGGGGCGCCCTATGGCTACACCTTC
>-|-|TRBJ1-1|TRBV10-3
CAGRETPTTNTEAFF
TGTGCCGGTAGGGAGACGCCCACGACGAACACTGAAGCTTTCTTT
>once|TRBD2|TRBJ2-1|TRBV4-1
CASSHMGSGGIGNEQFF
TGCGCCAGCAGCCACATGGGCAGCGGGGGGATAGGCAATGAGCAGTTCTTC
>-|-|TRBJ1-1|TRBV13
CASRAGSVTEAFF
TGTGCCAGCAGAGCAGGGTCGGTCACTGAAGCTTTCTTT
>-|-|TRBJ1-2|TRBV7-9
CASSPPGAGYGYTF
TGTGCCAGCAGCCCCCCAGGGGCAGGCTATGGCTACACCTTC
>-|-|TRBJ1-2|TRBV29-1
CSVGGGERYGYTF
TGCAGCGTGGGGGGTGGGGAACGCTATGGCTACACCTTC
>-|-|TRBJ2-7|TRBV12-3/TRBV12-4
CASSLAAQVQQYF
TGTGCCAGCAGTTTAGCGGCACAGGTGCAGCAGTACTTC
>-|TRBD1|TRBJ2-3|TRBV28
CASRRQGTDTQYF
TGTGCCAGCAGAAGACAGGGGACAGATACGCAGTATTTT
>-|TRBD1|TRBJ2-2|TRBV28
CASSGPRAWDSNTGELFF
TGTGCCAGCAGTGGTCCCCGGGCGTGGGACAGTAACACCGGGGAGCTGTTTTTT
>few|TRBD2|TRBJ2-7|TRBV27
CASSFTLAGGVSLSQQYF
TGTGCCAGCAGTTTTACTCTAGCGGGGGGCGTTTCACTTTCCCAGCAGTACTTC
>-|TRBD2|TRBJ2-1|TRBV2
CASSDSGALYNEQFF
TGTGCCAGCAGTGATAGCGGGGCCCTCTACAATGAGCAGTTCTTC
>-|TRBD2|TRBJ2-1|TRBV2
CASNGLAGVSGEQFF
TGTGCCAGTAACGGACTAGCGGGGGTCTCTGGTGAGCAGTTCTTC
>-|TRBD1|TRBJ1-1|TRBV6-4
CASSDSQGQGAYTEAFF
TGTGCCAGCAGTGACTCCCAGGGACAGGGGGCGTATACTGAAGCTTTCTTT
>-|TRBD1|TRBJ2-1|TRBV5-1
CASSAYRGQDNEQFF
TGCGCCAGCAGCGCTTACAGGGGGCAAGACAATGAGCAGTTCTTC
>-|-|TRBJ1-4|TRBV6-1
CASSEGTLAEKLFF
TGTGCCAGCAGTGAGGGGACATTGGCTGAAAAACTGTTTTTT
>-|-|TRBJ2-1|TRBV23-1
CASSHAFLRRDNEQFF
TGCGCCAGCAGTCACGCTTTCCTCCGGAGAGACAATGAGCAGTTCTTC
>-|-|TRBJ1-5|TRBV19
CASSWQEGRNQPQHF
TGTGCCAGTAGTTGGCAGGAGGGACGGAATCAGCCCCAGCATTTT
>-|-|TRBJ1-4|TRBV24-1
CATSDPDRWPEKLFF
TGTGCCACCAGTGATCCCGACAGGTGGCCTGAAAAACTGTTTTTT
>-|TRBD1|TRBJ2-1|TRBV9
CASSRGTGDEQFF
TGTGCCAGCAGCCGGGGCACAGGGGATGAGCAGTTCTTC
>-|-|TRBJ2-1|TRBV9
CASSVNRGTKYNEQFF
TGTGCCAGCAGCGTCAACAGGGGGACTAAATACAATGAGCAGTTCTTC
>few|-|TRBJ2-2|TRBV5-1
CASSTGTTGELFF
TGCGCCAGCAGCACCGGGACAACCGGGGAGCTGTTTTTT
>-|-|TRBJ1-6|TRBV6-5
CASRGQPNSPLHF
TGTGCCAGCAGAGGACAGCCTAATTCACCCCTCCACTTT
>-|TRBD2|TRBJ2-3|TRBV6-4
CASSLAGGTDTQYF
TGTGCCAGCAGTTTAGCGGGGGGGACAGATACGCAGTATTTT
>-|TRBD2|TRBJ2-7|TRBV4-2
CASSQNLAGAYEQYF
TGTGCCAGCAGCCAAAATCTAGCGGGGGCCTACGAGCAGTACTTC
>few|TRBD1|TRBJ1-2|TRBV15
CATSRDRGRGHYGYTF
TGTGCCACCAGCAGAGATCGCGGCAGGGGGCACTATGGCTACACCTTC